One sample yielded the 25 T cell receptor beta chains listed below, sequenced in a study of blood T cell repertoires in COVID-19 (dated by TCRdb to the early 2020s). Library method: the immunoSEQ multiplex PCR assay. The source is immuneACCESS, and TCRdb retained only in-frame sequences with V and J called. Part of the clones is not carried over; for the studies checked, unresolved V genes explain less than half of this, and the remainder is unexplained. Recorded for this sample are approximately 240,000 clones; 87% of them occurred a single time. The top ten clones comprise approximately 12% of the sample. Material: peripheral blood. The receptor set was obtained from a woman aged 18-30 years who had recovered from COVID-19.

The DNA of the CDR3 is TGTGCCAGCTCACCGGACAGGGTGGGATTGAATTCACCCCTCCACTTT. Translation: CASSPDRVGLNSPLHF. The J gene is TRBJ1-6, the V gene TRBV18; TRBD1 aligns across 8 bases. V shed 3 bases and J 7 bases; nucleotides not matched to a gene: 8. CDR1 KGHSH and CDR2 LQKENI come from the germline V gene. The CDR3 loop spans 16 amino acids.

V usage is TRBV6-1 and J usage is TRBJ1-6; maybe TRBD1 (5 bases). Trimming took 1 base from V and 7 from J, leaving 11 bases between them. Germline V lookup: CDR1 MNHNS, CDR2 SASEGT. The CDR3 has 15 residues. Here the CDR3 reads CASSEVGDGNSPLHF. In DNA, the CDR3 is TGTGCCAGCAGTGAAGTAGGGGATGGGAATTCACCCCTCCACTTT.

This chain connects TRBV27 to TRBJ2-6; no definite D call. The length of the CDR3 is 16 residues. Trimming pared 3 bases from V and 0 bases from J, leaving 9 bases between. CDR1 and CDR2 (germline): MNHEY, SMNVEV (reference sequence). In nucleotides, the CDR3 is TGTGCCAGCAGTTTCTGGCATACCTCTGGGGCCAACGTCCTGACTTTC. Translating it yields CASSFWHTSGANVLTF.

The chain links TRBV5-1 to TRBJ2-3, with 8 positions matching TRBD2. The CDR3 sequence is 15 residues long. The J segment lost 0 bases and the V segment lost 6 bases, leaving 6 bases of the junction unmatched. Germline V gene data show CDR1 as SGHRS and CDR2 as YFSETQ. DNA of the CDR3: TGCGCCAGCACCTTTATAGCGGGGAGCACAGATACGCAGTATTTT. Its translation: CASTFIAGSTDTQYF.

The genes are TRBV11-2 and TRBJ2-1; TRBD2 aligns across 9 bases. CDR1 is SGHAT and CDR2 is FQNNGV in the germline V gene. The V gene end was trimmed by 4 bases and the J gene end by 6 bases; junction bases not matched to a gene: 13. CDR3 length: 17 amino acids. The CDR3 nucleotides are TGTGCCAGCAGCTCAGACTCTAGCGGGAAATACTTCAATGAGCAGTTCTTC. Amino acids: CASSSDSSGKYFNEQFF. Full variable domain (outside the CDR3, taken from reference TRBV11-2 and TRBJ2-1): EAGVAQSPRYKIIEKRQSVAFWCNPISGHATLYWYQQILGQGPKLLIQFQNNGVVDDSQLPKDRFSAERLKGVDSTLKIQPAKLEDSAVYLCASSSDSSGKYFNEQFFGPGTRLTVL.

This rearrangement joins TRBV19 to TRBJ2-7; TRBD2 aligns across 12 bases. The CDR3 extends over 14 amino acids. Germline assignment: CDR1 LNHDA and CDR2 SQIVND (reference sequence). V shed 1 base, J shed 7 bases, and the junction held 2 bases outside the gene matches. CDR3 protein: CASSIGTSGKEQYF. The DNA of the CDR3 is TGTGCCAGTAGTATAGGGACTAGCGGGAAAGAGCAGTACTTC.

The chain uses TRBV7-6 and TRBJ1-3; a weak D match, TRBD1 (6 bases). Trimming took off 5 bases at V and 0 bases at J, with 11 bases between the two ends. This CDR3 is 15 amino acids long. Germline values: CDR1 SGHVS, CDR2 FNYEAQ. The CDR3, as DNA: TGTGCCAGCAGCCCTCGGACAGACTCTGGAAACACCATATATTTT. Protein product: CASSPRTDSGNTIYF.

This clone was counted a few times. V and J are TRBV4-2 and TRBJ2-3; 7 bases align to TRBD1. The CDR3 totals 12 residues. V shed 3 bases, J shed 9 bases, and the junction held 3 bases outside the gene matches. CDR1 LGHNA and CDR2 YNFKEQ come from the germline V gene. The CDR3: CASSHDRATQYF. CDR3 nucleotide sequence: TGTGCCAGCAGCCACGACAGGGCCACGCAGTATTTT.

This sequence joins TRBV7-2 and TRBJ2-2, with D possibly being TRBD1 (5 bases). Germline V gene lookup returns CDR1 SGHTA and CDR2 FQGNSA. V was pared by 4 bases and J by 2 bases, with 17 bases between. The CDR3 consists of 17 residues. This chain's CDR3 is CASSSQWGRSNTGELFF. Here the CDR3 DNA reads TGTGCCAGCAGCTCCCAATGGGGCAGAAGTAACACCGGGGAGCTGTTTTTT.

The rearrangement joins TRBV11-2 to TRBJ2-3, with D perhaps matching TRBD2 (5 bases). V was pared by 5 bases and J by 2 bases, with 17 bases between. The CDR3 runs 16 residues. Germline loops: CDR1 SGHAT, CDR2 FQNNGV. CDR3 bases: TGTGCCAGCAGCCGGGGTTACGGTAACCCCACAGATACGCAGTATTTT. Translation gives CASSRGYGNPTDTQYF.

This rearrangement joins TRBV15 to TRBJ1-4; unclear D gene. The V and J ends lost 6 bases and 10 bases respectively, with 12 bases between them. The CDR3 runs to 12 residues. Germline assignment: CDR1 LNHNV and CDR2 YYDKDF (reference sequence). CDR3 protein: CATSIGESKLFF. DNA for the CDR3: TGTGCCACCAGTATCGGGGAATCAAAACTGTTTTTT.

This clone occurred once. This chain uses TRBV27 with TRBJ1-4; D is possibly TRBD1 (6 bases). CDR1 MNHEY and CDR2 SMNVEV come from the germline V gene (reference sequence). Trimming took 6 bases from V and 6 from J, leaving 14 bases between them. This CDR3 is 14 amino acids long. The CDR3 nucleotides read TGTGCCAGCAGCGCAGGGGTATGGGATGAAAAACTGTTTTTT. The encoded protein is CASSAGVWDEKLFF.

Comment on this clone: The sample contains more than one DNA sequence encoding this CDR3. The rearrangement joins TRBV12-3 or TRBV12-4 to TRBJ1-2; 7 nucleotides agree with TRBD1. The trim removed 6 bases at V and 3 bases at J, leaving 4 bases unmatched. This CDR3 has 13 amino acids. Written as DNA, the CDR3 is TGTGCCAGCAGCCTAACAGGGGACTATGGCTACACCTTC. Translated: CASSLTGDYGYTF.

The chain joins TRBV6-5 to TRBJ1-1, with a weak D call TRBD1 (6 bases). The CDR3 runs to 14 residues. Trimming took 5 bases from V and 3 from J, leaving 13 bases between them. CDR1 is MNHEY and CDR2 is SVGAGI in the germline V gene. CDR3 bases: TGTGCCAGCAGTCAGAATCCAGGGGACACTGAAGCTTTCTTT. Protein: CASSQNPGDTEAFF.

The chain carries TRBV7-6 and TRBJ2-2, with 7 nucleotides matching TRBD1. The length of the CDR3 is 16 residues. CDR1 is SGHVS, CDR2 FNYEAQ, per germline. Losses at the gene ends were 1 base for V and 5 bases for J; bases not matched to a gene: 7. CDR3 DNA: TGTGCCAGCAGCTTAGTTACAGGGGTTCGGACCGGGGAGCTGTTTTTT. Its translation is CASSLVTGVRTGELFF.

This chain connects TRBV7-9 to TRBJ1-1; 10 bases align to TRBD1. This CDR3 is built from 14 residues. The germline CDR1 and CDR2 sequences are SEHNR and FQNEAQ (reference sequence). V dropped 5 bases and J dropped 5; count of bases not matched to a gene: 5. CDR3 residues: CASSRQGAGTEAFF. The CDR3 coding sequence is TGTGCCAGCAGCCGACAGGGGGCAGGGACTGAAGCTTTCTTT. Complete variable domain (other parts from reference TRBV7-9 and TRBJ1-1): DTGVSQNPRHKITKRGQNVTFRCDPISEHNRLYWYRQTLGQGPEFLTYFQNEAQLEKSRLLSDRFSAERPKGSFSTLEIQRTEQGDSAMYLCASSRQGAGTEAFFGQGTRLTVV.

The chain links TRBV9 to TRBJ2-2, with 7 bases lining up with TRBD2. The germline gives CDR1 SGDLS, CDR2 YYNGEE. The J segment lost 0 bases and the V segment lost 4 bases, leaving 12 bases of the junction unmatched. The CDR3 consists of 18 residues. The CDR3 nucleotides read TGTGCCAGCAGCCCCGAGAGACTAGCAGGCGCGAACACCGGGGAGCTGTTTTTT. Amino acids: CASSPERLAGANTGELFF.

This rearrangement joins TRBV12-3 or TRBV12-4 to TRBJ1-2; D not certain. This CDR3 contains 13 residues. Trimming pared 7 bases from V and 6 bases from J, leaving 15 bases between. The CDR3 loop reads CASTISGTNGYTF. The CDR3 region has the DNA TGTGCCAGCACCATCTCGGGTACTAATGGCTACACCTTC.

J is TRBJ1-6 and V is TRBV21-1; no check of the table's D call, TRBD1, against the DNA was made. TRBV21-1 is a listed pseudogene. The CDR3 is made up of 14 amino acids. The CDR3 loop is CASSKAQGNSPLHF. Written as DNA, the CDR3 is TGTGCCAGCAGCAAAGCACAGGGTAATTCACCCCTCCACTTT.

The chain joins TRBV19 to TRBJ1-5; TRBD1 is a possible D gene (6 bases). The CDR3 contains 14 residues. Germline CDR1 reads LNHDA; CDR2 reads SQIVND (reference sequence). V gave up 4 bases and J gave up 4 bases, with 11 bases separating them. CDR3 sequence reads: CASSTTGLNQPQHF. The CDR3 region has the DNA TGTGCCAGTAGTACGACAGGCCTTAATCAGCCCCAGCATTTT.

The chain links TRBV28 to TRBJ1-5; no clear D gene. Trimming cost V 6 bases and J 4 bases, with 16 bases left between them. CDR3 size: 15 residues. Germline CDR1 is MDHEN and CDR2 is SYDVKM. CDR3 sequence: CASSPAGKGNQPQHF. The CDR3, as DNA: TGTGCCAGCAGCCCCGCGGGGAAGGGAAATCAGCCCCAGCATTTT.

The V call is TRBV5-6, the J call TRBJ1-1; unclear D gene. This CDR3 has 12 residues. Trimming cost V 2 bases and J 1 base, with 3 bases left between them. Looked up from germline, CDR1 is SGHDT and CDR2 is YYEEEE. The CDR3 loop is CASSFGNTEAFF. The CDR3 DNA is TGTGCCAGCAGCTTCGGGAACACTGAAGCTTTCTTT.

This chain links TRBV5-1 with TRBJ1-4; 8 bases map to TRBD1. Per germline, CDR1 SGHRS and CDR2 YFSETQ. The CDR3 totals 15 residues. Unmatched junction bases numbered 8, after V lost 4 bases and J lost 6 bases. The CDR3 here is CASSGRGHQDEKLFF. CDR3 DNA: TGCGCCAGCAGCGGCAGGGGGCATCAGGATGAAAAACTGTTTTTT.

J is TRBJ2-1 and V is TRBV2; 16 bases agree with TRBD2. CDR3 length: 16 residues. Unmatched junction bases numbered 8, after V lost 5 bases and J lost 10 bases. Germline CDR1 reads SNHLY; CDR2 reads FYNNEI. DNA of the CDR3: TGTGCCAGCAGTTGGGGACTAGCGGGAGGGCACTCCGAGCAGTTCTTC. It yields the protein CASSWGLAGGHSEQFF.

The chain employs TRBV3-1 (or the pseudogene TRBV3-2) and TRBJ1-2; D might be TRBD1 (6 bases). Trimming pared 8 bases from V and 6 bases from J, leaving 16 bases between. Germline CDR1 reads LGHDT; CDR2 reads YNNKEL (reference sequence). The CDR3 spans 13 residues. CDR3 loop: CASSYRASDGYTF. The CDR3 coding sequence is TGTGCCAGCTCATACAGGGCTTCGGATGGCTACACCTTC.